These 19 T cell receptor beta chains share one sample of origin, sequenced in a study of vaccination and CD4 T cells after COVID-19. No antigen is known for these receptors. Scientists ran DNA taken from cultured CD4+ T cells through the Oncomine TCR Beta short-read assay for sequencing. TCRdb itself ran the PCR reads through MiXCR, one entry per CDR3 protein. The data contain under 25,000 distinct CDR3 sequences, under 70% of them singletons. The treatment denotes: roughly 11-day PBMC culture with coronavirus spike peptide pools or control peptides (ViraFEST assay). The sequenced sample was CD4+ T cells from blood, cultured in vitro. The receptors were sampled from a human donor who had recovered from COVID-19.

V is TRBV10-1 and J is TRBJ2-2; D possibly corresponds to TRBD2 (6 bases). Germline V gene sequence: CDR1 WNHNN, CDR2 SYGVQD (reference sequence). This CDR3 is 14 amino acids long. V gave up 4 bases and J gave up 6 bases, with 12 bases separating them. This chain's CDR3 is CASSGLVRAGELFF. The CDR3 nucleotides are TGCGCCAGCAGTGGACTAGTAAGGGCCGGGGAGCTGTTTTTT.

This chain connects TRBV6-2 or TRBV6-3 to TRBJ1-5, with TRBD1 matching 8 bases. J lost 6 bases, V lost 5 bases, and 15 bases had no gene match. Germline V CDR1 and CDR2: MNHEY, SVGEGT. The CDR3 has 17 residues. CDR3 residues: CASSPPEAGGMFQPQHF. As DNA, the CDR3 is TGTGCCAGCAGTCCACCCGAGGCAGGGGGCATGTTTCAGCCCCAGCATTTT.

V usage is TRBV24-1 and J usage is TRBJ2-2; no clear D gene. The ends were cut back, 1 base at V and 1 base at J, with 12 bases in the middle. The CDR3 spans 17 residues. The germline V gene has CDR1 KGHDR and CDR2 SFDVKD. CDR3 amino acids: CATSDFQELMNTGELFF. The CDR3 coding sequence is TGTGCCACCAGTGATTTTCAGGAATTGATGAACACCGGGGAGCTGTTTTTT.

This clonotype was seen once. The chain links TRBV20-1 to TRBJ2-5; 12 positions match TRBD2. The CDR3 extends over 17 amino acids. Germline V gives CDR1 DFQATT, CDR2 SNEGSKA (reference sequence). After removal of 2 bases from V and 5 bases from J, the junction contained 12 bases not matched to a gene. Written as DNA, the CDR3 is TGCAGTGCTAGATATCCCTCGACTAGCGGGGGCTGGGAGACCCAGTACTTC. Its translation is CSARYPSTSGGWETQYF.

The chain has TRBV20-1 and TRBJ2-1; D gene uncertain. This CDR3 comprises 11 residues. Between the trimmed V and J ends, which lost 3 bases and 10 bases, there was a span of 10 bases. CDR1 is DFQATT, CDR2 SNEGSKA, per germline (reference sequence). CDR3 DNA: TGCAGTGCTAGGTTTTATTTGGAGCAGTTCTTC. Its protein product is CSARFYLEQFF.

The chain has TRBV25-1 and TRBJ1-5, with 7 nucleotides matching TRBD1. The CDR3 covers 14 residues. CDR1 MGHDK and CDR2 SYGVNS come from the germline V gene. The junction had 4 bases not matched to a gene; V was cut back by 5 bases and J by 3 bases. CDR3 region: CASSLTGFNQPQHF. The CDR3 nucleotides read TGTGCCAGCAGTTTGACAGGGTTCAATCAGCCCCAGCATTTT.

This chain uses TRBV6-2 or TRBV6-3 with TRBJ1-1; D is ambiguous. Germline CDR1 MNHEY, CDR2 SVGEGT. V was shortened by 6 bases and J by 1 base, with 9 bases between the two germline ends. This CDR3 has 13 amino acids. The DNA of the CDR3 is TGTGCCAGCAGCTACGCCCGGAACACTGAAGCTTTCTTT. It encodes CASSYARNTEAFF.

The chain links TRBV6-2 or TRBV6-3 to TRBJ2-7; D uncertain. The CDR3 extends over 15 amino acids. V lost 5 bases to trimming and J lost 0 bases, with 14 bases between them. CDR1 and CDR2 from the germline V gene are MNHEY and SVGEGT. The DNA for the CDR3 is TGTGCCAGCAGTCTGGGCCCAAGGAGCTCCTACGAGCAGTACTTC. This encodes CASSLGPRSSYEQYF.

The rearrangement joins TRBV7-2 to TRBJ1-1; D ambiguous. V was cut by 5 bases and J by 10 bases, with 29 bases left in between. Germline assignment: CDR1 SGHTA and CDR2 FQGNSA. The CDR3 length is 17 residues. The CDR3 loop is CASSPPERRALHWGAFF. CDR3 DNA: TGTGCCAGCAGCCCCCCTGAGAGACGGGCCCTCCACTGGGGAGCTTTCTTT.

This clonotype was seen a few times. The CDR3 nucleotides are TGTGCCACCCTCCGATGGGTAGGGGTACGCTCCTATAATTCACCCCTCCACTTT. This codes for CATLRWVGVRSYNSPLHF. The chain is built from TRBV6-1 and TRBJ1-6; weak D call: TRBD1 (5 bases). The V and J ends lost 10 bases and 0 bases respectively, with 22 bases between them. Germline loops: CDR1 MNHNS, CDR2 SASEGT. The CDR3 spans 18 residues.

The chain links TRBV11-2 to TRBJ1-1; no clear D. The CDR3 consists of 13 residues. From germline, CDR1 is SGHAT and CDR2 FQNNGV. V lost 0 bases, J lost 10 bases, and 12 bases lay in between. The CDR3 loop is CASSLEGWGVAFF. CDR3 DNA sequence: TGTGCCAGCAGCTTAGAAGGTTGGGGAGTAGCTTTCTTT.

The chain couples TRBV7-2 to TRBJ2-7; D is unclear. Germline assignment: CDR1 SGHTA and CDR2 FQGNSA. CDR3 length: 14 residues. V was clipped by 1 base and J by 0 bases, with 7 bases between them. The CDR3 nucleotides are TGTGCCAGCAGCTTAGGCGGCAACTCCTACGAGCAGTACTTC. Amino acid sequence: CASSLGGNSYEQYF.

This clonotype occurred a few times. V is TRBV6-1 and J is TRBJ1-5; D uncertain. Germline lookup yields CDR1 MNHNS and CDR2 SASEGT. The CDR3 covers 9 residues. Trimming pared 9 bases from V and 9 bases from J, leaving 6 bases between. CDR3 DNA sequence: TGTGCCAGGATTCCGCCCCAGCATTTT. This sequence encodes CARIPPQHF.

This chain uses TRBV28 with TRBJ2-5, with a tentative D call TRBD1 (7 bases). The V and J ends lost 2 bases and 6 bases respectively, with 13 bases between them. The CDR3 is made up of 14 amino acids. Germline assignment: CDR1 MDHEN and CDR2 SYDVKM. As DNA, the CDR3 is TGTGCCAGCAGTTTAATCTCAGGGGGGAAGACCCAGTACTTC. This sequence encodes CASSLISGGKTQYF.

This clonotype appeared a few times. The chain recombines TRBV24-1 with TRBJ2-7, with TRBD2 identical over 12 bases. This CDR3 has 15 amino acids. V was pared by 9 bases and J by 3 bases, with 8 bases of the junction left unmatched. The germline V gene has CDR1 KGHDR and CDR2 SFDVKD. This CDR3 reads CATHSGLAGVYEQYF. The CDR3, as DNA: TGTGCCACCCACTCGGGACTAGCGGGCGTCTACGAGCAGTACTTC.

The chain joins TRBV7-2 to TRBJ2-7; D uncertain. V was trimmed by 4 bases and J by 2 bases, leaving 6 bases between them. Germline V gives CDR1 SGHTA, CDR2 FQGNSA. This CDR3 contains 12 residues. CDR3 region: CASSSTPYEQYF. The DNA for the CDR3 is TGTGCCAGCAGCTCGACCCCCTACGAGCAGTACTTC.

The V and J genes are TRBV27 and TRBJ1-1; D gene unclear. The germline gives CDR1 MNHEY, CDR2 SMNVEV (reference sequence). Trimming left V 7 bases short and J 1 base short, with 22 bases between. The CDR3 has 17 amino acids. CDR3 protein: CASNKDRILAENTEAFF. The CDR3 DNA follows: TGTGCCAGCAACAAAGACCGGATCCTAGCGGAGAACACTGAAGCTTTCTTT.

This clonotype was observed a handful of times. J is TRBJ1-5 and V is TRBV19, with TRBD1 matching 7 bases. Germline V gives CDR1 LNHDA, CDR2 SQIVND (reference sequence). There are 15 residues in the CDR3. Trimming at V came to 6 bases and at J to 6 bases, leaving 11 bases not matched to a gene. CDR3 loop: CASRTTGPGGQPQHF. CDR3 in DNA: TGTGCCAGTAGAACGACAGGGCCAGGTGGTCAGCCCCAGCATTTT.

This clonotype has more than one count but fewer than ten. This chain uses TRBV25-1 with TRBJ1-5; 8 nucleotides align to TRBD1. The V gene's germline CDR1 is MGHDK and CDR2 SYGVNS. The CDR3 has 13 amino acids. The ends lost 4 bases at V and 9 bases at J; junction bases unmatched: 5. CDR3 nucleotides: TGTGCCAGCAGTGGCGGGACAGGTTGGCCCCAGCATTTT. Residues: CASSGGTGWPQHF.